This T cell receptor beta chain was documented in a study of CD8 T cells in ankylosing spondylitis. Broader study findings: Enrichment of disease-linked clones was reportedly significant in matched ankylosing spondylitis synovial fluid. For ankylosing spondylitis blood, a TCR beta motif of 7 to 9 highly homologous variants appeared characteristic.

Scientists made TCR beta libraries using quantitative 5'-RACE with molecular barcodes. TCRdb itself ran the 5' RACE reads through MiXCR, one entry per CDR3 protein. The sample carries around 490,000 distinct CDR3 sequences, approximately 5% recorded once. This clonotype was counted at least ten times. Its target is unknown. The V and J ends lost 4 bases and 4 bases respectively, with 8 bases between them. The germline V gene has CDR1 DFQATT and CDR2 SNEGSKA (reference sequence). The CDR3 extends over 12 amino acids. The sequenced sample consisted of blood, either unsorted or a sorted T cell fraction (not recorded which). The rearrangement joins TRBV20-1 to TRBJ2-1, with D tentatively TRBD2 (5 bases). This receptor was obtained from a male donor with ankylosing spondylitis. The CDR3 nucleotides read TGCAGTGCTAAGAGGGTGTACAATGAGCAGTTCTTC. It specifies CSAKRVYNEQFF.